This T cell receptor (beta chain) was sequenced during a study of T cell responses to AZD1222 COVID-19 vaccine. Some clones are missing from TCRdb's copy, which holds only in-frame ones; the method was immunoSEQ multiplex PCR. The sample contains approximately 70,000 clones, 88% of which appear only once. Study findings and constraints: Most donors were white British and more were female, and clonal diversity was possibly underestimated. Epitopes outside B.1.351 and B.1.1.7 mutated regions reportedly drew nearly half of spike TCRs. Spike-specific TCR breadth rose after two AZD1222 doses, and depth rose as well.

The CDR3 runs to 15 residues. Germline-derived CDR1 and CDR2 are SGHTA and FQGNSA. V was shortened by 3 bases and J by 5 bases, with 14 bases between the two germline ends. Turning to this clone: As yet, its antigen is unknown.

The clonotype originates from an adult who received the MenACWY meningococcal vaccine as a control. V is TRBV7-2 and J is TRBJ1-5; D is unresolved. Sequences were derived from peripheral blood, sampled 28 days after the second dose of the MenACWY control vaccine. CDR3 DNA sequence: TGTGCCAGCAGCTTTGGGAGCATCGACTATCAGCCCCAGCATTTT. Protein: CASSFGSIDYQPQHF.